The clone carrying this T cell receptor (beta chain) came up many times. Its antigen is not identified. These data are taken from a study of neurological immune-mediated disorders. Study-level findings and limits: No sharing of CDR3 amino acid sequences was observed among expanded clones across subjects, suggesting private repertoires in all groups.

As for time point: longitudinal time-point 3. The CDR3 spans 15 residues. The junction had 4 bases not matched to a gene; V was cut back by 6 bases and J by 0 bases. CDR1 is MNHEY and CDR2 is SVGAGI in the germline V gene. 5'RACE employing 10-nucleotide random UMIs yielded the cDNA. TCRdb reanalysed the 5' RACE reads using MiXCR and keeps one entry per CDR3 protein. Of tens of thousands of distinct CDR3 sequences in the sample, 12% are singletons; the top ten hold approximately 9%. The origin of this receptor is a male donor with HTLV-1-associated myelopathy (HAM/TSP). The chain recombines TRBV6-5 with TRBJ1-3, with 8 bases fitting TRBD1. The specimen was PBMCs. The CDR3 DNA follows: TGTGCCAGCAGATATACAGGGGGCTCTGGAAACACCATATATTTT. Protein sequence: CASRYTGGSGNTIYF.